Presented here are 15 T cell receptor beta chains from one specimen sequenced in a study of T cells in localized non-small cell lung cancer. Produced via immunoSEQ multiplex PCR; TCRdb's table is partial and in-frame only. Of 48,000 or so clones listed, approximately 75% were seen once; the top ten hold 17%. The specimen comprised peripheral blood, sampled before any cancer treatment. Receptors originate from a man aged 35 to 69 with stage I squamous cell lung carcinoma.

The chain carries TRBV7-9 and TRBJ2-5; D assignment may be TRBD1 or TRBD2 (5 bases each). The CDR3 has 15 amino acids. Germline loops: CDR1 SEHNR, CDR2 FQNEAQ (reference sequence). V lost 1 base to trimming and J lost 2 bases, with 11 bases between them. The CDR3 here is CASSLVQGVQETQYF. Here the CDR3 DNA reads TGTGCCAGCAGCTTAGTGCAGGGAGTGCAAGAGACCCAGTACTTC. Supplemented by reference TRBV7-9 and TRBJ2-5, the full variable domain reads DTGVSQNPRHKITKRGQNVTFRCDPISEHNRLYWYRQTLGQGPEFLTYFQNEAQLEKSRLLSDRFSAERPKGSFSTLEIQRTEQGDSAMYLCASSLVQGVQETQYFGPGTRLLVL.

This chain joins TRBV11-1 and TRBJ2-5; TRBD2 aligns across 8 bases. Germline lookup yields CDR1 SGHAT and CDR2 FQDESV (reference sequence). The CDR3 is made up of 15 amino acids. After removal of 3 bases from V and 5 bases from J, the junction contained 8 bases not matched to a gene. The CDR3 DNA follows: TGTGCCAGCAGCTTCCCCGGGAGGGGTGAGGAGACCCAGTACTTC. Translated: CASSFPGRGEETQYF.

This clone was seen more than once but under ten times. The chain employs TRBV5-8 and TRBJ1-2; D perhaps matches TRBD1 (5 bases). Per the germline V gene, CDR1 is SGHTS and CDR2 is YDEGEE. This CDR3 comprises 12 residues. V lost 4 bases, J lost 5 bases, and 9 bases lay in between. This CDR3 is CASSLGGYGYTF. The DNA of the CDR3 is TGTGCCAGCAGCCTGGGGGGTTATGGCTACACCTTC.

About this clone: The sample carries other DNA sequences with the same CDR3. The J gene is TRBJ1-2, the V gene TRBV9, with D perhaps matching TRBD1 (5 bases). The germline gives CDR1 SGDLS, CDR2 YYNGEE. The germline V and J ends were trimmed by 5 bases and 5 bases, with 10 bases remaining between them. This CDR3 is 12 amino acids long. CDR3 coding DNA: TGTGCCAGCAGTGGGGGAATTTATGGCTACACCTTC. The encoded protein is CASSGGIYGYTF.

The V gene is TRBV4-1, the J gene TRBJ2-7; no firm D call. The CDR3 loop spans 12 amino acids. V was trimmed by 6 bases and J by 3 bases, leaving 9 bases between them. CDR1 MGHRA and CDR2 YSYEKL come from the germline V gene. CDR3 amino acids: CASSRDGYEQYF. DNA for the CDR3: TGCGCCAGCAGTAGAGACGGCTACGAGCAGTACTTC.

This clone has only a few counts. The rearrangement joins TRBV7-3 to TRBJ1-5; no reliable D call. The CDR3 covers 11 residues. V lost 6 bases to trimming and J lost 9 bases, with 9 bases between them. The germline gives CDR1 SGHTA, CDR2 FQGTGA. The DNA for the CDR3 is TGTGCCAGCAGTCACGGGTGGCCCCAGCATTTT. The encoded protein is CASSHGWPQHF.

This clone appeared a few times. This chain connects TRBV6-5 to TRBJ2-7; D possibly corresponds to TRBD1 (6 bases). The germline V and J ends were trimmed by 6 bases and 2 bases, with 14 bases remaining between them. CDR1 is MNHEY, CDR2 SVGAGI, per germline. There are 14 residues in the CDR3. This CDR3 is CASSPNRATYEQYF. The CDR3 bases are TGTGCCAGCAGCCCTAACAGGGCAACCTACGAGCAGTACTTC.

The chain joins TRBV7-3 to TRBJ1-2; D might be TRBD1 (6 bases). Germline loops: CDR1 SGHTA, CDR2 FQGTGA. The ends were cut back, 3 bases at V and 6 bases at J, with 14 bases in the middle. The CDR3 totals 14 residues. Written as DNA, the CDR3 is TGTGCCAGCAGCTTTTTGGGGGGCGCGGATGGCTACACCTTC. As protein: CASSFLGGADGYTF.

V and J are TRBV18 and TRBJ1-3, with TRBD1 matching 9 bases. Germline lookup yields CDR1 KGHSH and CDR2 LQKENI. The CDR3 runs 16 residues. V lost 1 base and J lost 8; bases outside the gene matches: 9. The CDR3 coding sequence is TGTGCCAGCTCACCACTCTCTGGGACAGGGTCGGACACCATATATTTT. Protein sequence: CASSPLSGTGSDTIYF.

This clone has a single count. This sequence joins TRBV2 and TRBJ1-5; D gene uncertain. The length of the CDR3 is 15 residues. V was cut by 0 bases and J by 5 bases, with 11 bases left in between. Germline values: CDR1 SNHLY, CDR2 FYNNEI. The CDR3 protein is CASSEAVGIHQPQHF. Here the CDR3 DNA reads TGTGCCAGCAGTGAAGCCGTCGGTATACATCAGCCCCAGCATTTT.

J is TRBJ2-1 and V is TRBV7-3; 7 positions match TRBD1. The CDR3 is 14 amino acids. Germline lookup yields CDR1 SGHTA and CDR2 FQGTGA. Unmatched junction bases numbered 9, after V lost 5 bases and J lost 8 bases. The CDR3 protein is CASSRTSRGHEQFF. The DNA of the CDR3 is TGTGCCAGCAGCCGAACTAGTAGGGGGCATGAGCAGTTCTTC. The full variable domain, in which reference TRBV7-3 and TRBJ2-1 provide the parts outside the CDR3, is GAGVSQTPSNKVTEKGKYVELRCDPISGHTALYWYRQSLGQGPEFLIYFQGTGAADDSGLPNDRFFAVRPEGSVSTLKIQRTERGDSAVYLCASSRTSRGHEQFFGPGTRLTVL.

This clone was observed once. V usage is TRBV10-3 and J usage is TRBJ2-5, with TRBD2 identical over 8 bases. This CDR3 comprises 14 residues. The germline CDR1 and CDR2 sequences are ENHRY and SYGVKD. V was pared by 10 bases and J by 2 bases, with 9 bases of the junction left unmatched. CDR3 sequence: CATRPGLAQETQYF. The CDR3 DNA reads TGTGCCACCAGACCCGGACTAGCTCAAGAGACCCAGTACTTC.

This chain links TRBV7-3 with TRBJ2-2, with D perhaps TRBD2 (5 bases). The V gene's germline CDR1 is SGHTA and CDR2 FQGTGA. The CDR3 has 14 amino acids. V gave up 2 bases and J gave up 8 bases, with 12 bases separating them. This CDR3 is CASSLPGRRGELFF. The CDR3 DNA reads as TGTGCCAGCAGCTTACCGGGCAGGAGGGGGGAGCTGTTTTTT.

J is TRBJ2-4 and V is TRBV7-2; a possible D gene is TRBD1 (7 bases). The CDR3 consists of 15 residues. Trimming removed 4 bases from V and 5 bases from J, with 15 bases in between. CDR1 and CDR2 (germline): SGHTA, FQGNSA. For the CDR3, the DNA is TGTGCCAGCAGCTCCCGGGGGACAGCGGAAAACATTCAGTACTTC. It is translated as CASSSRGTAENIQYF.

This chain links TRBV27 with TRBJ1-4; the D is unclear. The V end lost 3 bases, the J end lost 5 bases, and 10 bases lay between the germline ends. The germline gives CDR1 MNHEY, CDR2 SMNVEV (reference sequence). The CDR3 has 14 residues. The CDR3 reads CASSLSIGNEKLFF. The CDR3 region has the DNA TGTGCCAGCAGTTTGTCGATAGGGAATGAAAAACTGTTTTTT.